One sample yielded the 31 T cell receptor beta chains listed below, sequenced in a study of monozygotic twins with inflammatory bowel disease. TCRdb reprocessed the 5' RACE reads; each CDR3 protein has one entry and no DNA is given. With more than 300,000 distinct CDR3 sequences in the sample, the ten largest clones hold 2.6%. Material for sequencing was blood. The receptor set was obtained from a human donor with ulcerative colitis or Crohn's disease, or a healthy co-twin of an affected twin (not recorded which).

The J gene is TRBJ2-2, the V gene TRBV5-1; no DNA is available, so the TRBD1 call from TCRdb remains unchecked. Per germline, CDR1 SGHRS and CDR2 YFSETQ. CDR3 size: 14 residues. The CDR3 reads CASSTDRVSGELFF.

CDR3: CASSYSLRAAYGYTF. The chain couples TRBV6-2 or TRBV6-3 to TRBJ1-2. Per the germline V gene, CDR1 is MNHEY and CDR2 is SVGEGT. The CDR3 totals 15 residues.

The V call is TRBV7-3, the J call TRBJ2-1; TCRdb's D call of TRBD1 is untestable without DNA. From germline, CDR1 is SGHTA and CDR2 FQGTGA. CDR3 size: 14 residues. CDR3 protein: CASSSLGQNNEQFF.

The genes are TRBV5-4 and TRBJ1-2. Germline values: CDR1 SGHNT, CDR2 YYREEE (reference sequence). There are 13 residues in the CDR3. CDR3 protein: CASSLENTHGYTF.

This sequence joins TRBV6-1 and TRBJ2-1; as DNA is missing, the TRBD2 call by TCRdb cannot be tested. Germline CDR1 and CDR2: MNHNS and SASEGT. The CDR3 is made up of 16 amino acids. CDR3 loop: CASSDLRGPSNNEQFF.

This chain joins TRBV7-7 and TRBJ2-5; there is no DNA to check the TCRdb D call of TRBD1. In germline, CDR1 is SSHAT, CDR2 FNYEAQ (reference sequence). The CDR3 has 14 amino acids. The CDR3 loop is CASSSGPRGQTQYF.

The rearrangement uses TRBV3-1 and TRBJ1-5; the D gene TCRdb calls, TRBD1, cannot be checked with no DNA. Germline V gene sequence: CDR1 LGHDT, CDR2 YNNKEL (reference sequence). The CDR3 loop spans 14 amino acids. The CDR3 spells CATIPRGVRQPQHF.

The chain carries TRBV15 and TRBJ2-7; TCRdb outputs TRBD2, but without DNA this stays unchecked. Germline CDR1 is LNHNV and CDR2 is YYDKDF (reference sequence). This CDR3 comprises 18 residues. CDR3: CATSHPGASGGSAYEQYF.

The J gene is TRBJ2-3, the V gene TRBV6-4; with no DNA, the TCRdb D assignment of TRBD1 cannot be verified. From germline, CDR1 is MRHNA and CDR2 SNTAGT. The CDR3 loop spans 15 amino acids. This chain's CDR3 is CASSDRGSGADTQYF.

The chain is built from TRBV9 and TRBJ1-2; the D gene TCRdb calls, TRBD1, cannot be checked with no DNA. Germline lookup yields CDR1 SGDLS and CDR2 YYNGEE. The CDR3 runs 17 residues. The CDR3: CASSVAPRVSADYGYTF.

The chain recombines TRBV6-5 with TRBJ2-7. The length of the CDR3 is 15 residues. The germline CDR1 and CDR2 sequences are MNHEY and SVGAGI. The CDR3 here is CASSYSDGEAYEQYF.

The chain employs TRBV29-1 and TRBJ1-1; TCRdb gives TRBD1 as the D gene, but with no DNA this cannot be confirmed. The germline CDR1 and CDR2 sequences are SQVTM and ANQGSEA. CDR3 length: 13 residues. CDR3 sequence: CSVEETGASEAFF.

The CDR3: CAWNRTPGEKLFF. The V call is TRBV30, the J call TRBJ1-4; there is no DNA to check the TCRdb D call of TRBD1. Per germline, CDR1 GTSNPN and CDR2 SVGIG (reference sequence). The CDR3 is made up of 13 amino acids.

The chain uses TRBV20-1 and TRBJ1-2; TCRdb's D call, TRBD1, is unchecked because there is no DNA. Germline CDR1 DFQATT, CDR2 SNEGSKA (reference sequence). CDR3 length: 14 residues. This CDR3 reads CSARSLGGLYGYTF.

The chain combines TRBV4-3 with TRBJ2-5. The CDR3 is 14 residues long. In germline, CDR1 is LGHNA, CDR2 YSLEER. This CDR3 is CASSFIGDQETQYF.

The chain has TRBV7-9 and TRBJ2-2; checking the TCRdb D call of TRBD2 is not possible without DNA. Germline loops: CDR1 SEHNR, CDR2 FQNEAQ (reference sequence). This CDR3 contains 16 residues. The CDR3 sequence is CASSLTRREDTGELFF.

The CDR3 spells CASSPWDRGNQETQYF. This sequence joins TRBV19 and TRBJ2-5; no DNA is available, so the TRBD1 call from TCRdb remains unchecked. Germline V lookup: CDR1 LNHDA, CDR2 SQIVND (reference sequence). The CDR3 is 16 amino acids.

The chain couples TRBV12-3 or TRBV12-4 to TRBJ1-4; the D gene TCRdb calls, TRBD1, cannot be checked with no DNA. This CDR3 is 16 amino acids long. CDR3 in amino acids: CASTDGWTGGNEKLFF.

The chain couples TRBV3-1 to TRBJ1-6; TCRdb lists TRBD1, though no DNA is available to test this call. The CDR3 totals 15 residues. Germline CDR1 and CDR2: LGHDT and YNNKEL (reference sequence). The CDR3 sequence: CASSQEVTANSPLHF.

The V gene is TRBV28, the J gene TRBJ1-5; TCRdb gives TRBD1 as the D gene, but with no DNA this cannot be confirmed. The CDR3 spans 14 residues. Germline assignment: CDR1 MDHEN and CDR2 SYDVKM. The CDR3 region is CASTLTGFNQPQHF.

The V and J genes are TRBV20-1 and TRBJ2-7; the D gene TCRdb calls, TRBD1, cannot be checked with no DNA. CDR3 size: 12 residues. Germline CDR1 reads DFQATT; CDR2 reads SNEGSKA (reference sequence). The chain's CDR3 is CSGLAGGNEQYF.

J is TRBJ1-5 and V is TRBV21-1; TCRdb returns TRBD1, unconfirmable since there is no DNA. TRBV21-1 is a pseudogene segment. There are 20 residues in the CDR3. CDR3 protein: CASSTQGQGMEGFSNQPQHF.

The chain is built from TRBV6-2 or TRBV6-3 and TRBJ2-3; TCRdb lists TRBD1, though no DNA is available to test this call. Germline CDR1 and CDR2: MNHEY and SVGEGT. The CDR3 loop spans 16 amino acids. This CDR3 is CASSPRQTPSTDTQYF.

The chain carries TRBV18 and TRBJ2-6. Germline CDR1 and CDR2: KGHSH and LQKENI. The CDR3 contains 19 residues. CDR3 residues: CASSRLSGPPNSGANVLTF.

The CDR3 protein is CASSPFQGRNTEAFF. The chain employs TRBV18 and TRBJ1-1; absent DNA, TCRdb's TRBD1 call cannot be checked. Germline CDR1 KGHSH, CDR2 LQKENI. The CDR3 loop spans 15 amino acids.

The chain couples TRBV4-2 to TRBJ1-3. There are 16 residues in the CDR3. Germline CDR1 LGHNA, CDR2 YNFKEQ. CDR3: CASSQAHSGAGNTIYF.

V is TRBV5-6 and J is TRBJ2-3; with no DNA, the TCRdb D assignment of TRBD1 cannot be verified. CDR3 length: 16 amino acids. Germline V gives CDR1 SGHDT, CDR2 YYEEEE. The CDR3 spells CASSLRSGHSGDTQYF.

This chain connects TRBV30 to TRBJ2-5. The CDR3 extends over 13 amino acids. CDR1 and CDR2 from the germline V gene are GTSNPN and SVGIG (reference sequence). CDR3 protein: CAWSGWTQETQYF. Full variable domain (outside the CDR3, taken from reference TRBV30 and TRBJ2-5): SQTIHQWPATLVQPVGSPLSLECTVEGTSNPNLYWYRQAAGRGLQLLFYSVGIGQISSEVPQNLSASRPQDRQFILSSKKLLLSDSGFYLCAWSGWTQETQYFGPGTRLLVL.

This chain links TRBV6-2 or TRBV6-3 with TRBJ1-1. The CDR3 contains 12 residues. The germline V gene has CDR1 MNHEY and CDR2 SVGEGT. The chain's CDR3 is CASREVLAEAFF.

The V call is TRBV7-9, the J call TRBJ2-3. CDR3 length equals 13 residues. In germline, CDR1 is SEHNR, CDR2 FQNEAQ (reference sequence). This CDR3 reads CASSLDWADTQYF. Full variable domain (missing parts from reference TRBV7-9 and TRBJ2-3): DTGVSQNPRHKITKRGQNVTFRCDPISEHNRLYWYRQTLGQGPEFLTYFQNEAQLEKSRLLSDRFSAERPKGSFSTLEIQRTEQGDSAMYLCASSLDWADTQYFGPGTRLTVL.

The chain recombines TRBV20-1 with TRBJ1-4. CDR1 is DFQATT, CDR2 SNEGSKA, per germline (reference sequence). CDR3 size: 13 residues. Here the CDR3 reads CSRGRLTNEKLFF.